This T cell receptor beta chain was retrieved from a study of blood T cell repertoires in COVID-19. The repertoire was sequenced with immunoSEQ multiplex PCR; TCRdb's copy has only in-frame clones and lacks some. The repertoire includes over 350,000 clones, 90% to 95% of them detected once, and over 0.7% sits in the top ten. The length of the CDR3 is 15 residues. The junction had 6 bases not matched to a gene; V was cut back by 3 bases and J by 3 bases. CDR1 is LGHDT, CDR2 YNNKEL, per germline (reference sequence). A PCR-confirmed or clinician-diagnosed COVID-19 case had contacted exposed participants within 2 weeks of entry.

This TCR was recovered from a woman in her 40s who had been exposed to COVID-19. The sequencing sample was made of PBMCs or T cells enriched from blood (not recorded which). V usage is TRBV3-1 (or the pseudogene TRBV3-2) and J usage is TRBJ2-7; 9 bases align to TRBD2. CDR3 sequence (DNA): TGTGCCAGCAGCCAGGGGACTAGCCCATACTACGAGCAGTACTTC. Translating it yields CASSQGTSPYYEQYF.